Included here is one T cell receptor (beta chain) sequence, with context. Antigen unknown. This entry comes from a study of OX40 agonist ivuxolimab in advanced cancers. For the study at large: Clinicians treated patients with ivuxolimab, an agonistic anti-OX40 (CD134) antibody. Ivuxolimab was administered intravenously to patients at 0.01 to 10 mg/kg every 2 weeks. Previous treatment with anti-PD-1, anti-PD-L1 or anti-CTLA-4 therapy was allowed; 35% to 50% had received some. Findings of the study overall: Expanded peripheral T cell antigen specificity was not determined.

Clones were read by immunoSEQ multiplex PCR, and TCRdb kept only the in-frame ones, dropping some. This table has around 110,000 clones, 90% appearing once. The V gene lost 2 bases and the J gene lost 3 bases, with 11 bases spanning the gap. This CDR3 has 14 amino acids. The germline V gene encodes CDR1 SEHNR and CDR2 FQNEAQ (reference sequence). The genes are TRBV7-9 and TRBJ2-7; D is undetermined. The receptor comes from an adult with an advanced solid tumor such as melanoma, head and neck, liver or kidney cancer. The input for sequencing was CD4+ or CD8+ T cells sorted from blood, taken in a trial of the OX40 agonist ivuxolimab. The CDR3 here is CASSLSGLSYEQYF. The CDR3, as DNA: TGTGCCAGCAGCTTATCTGGATTAAGCTACGAGCAGTACTTC.